The entry that follows covers one TCR beta chain sequence. Antigen specificity is unknown. The record originates from a study of blood T cells in healthy people across ages. The study, taken as a whole, reports: Naive T cell percentage showed a strong correlation with the diversity of TCR beta.

V lost 7 bases and J lost 6; bases outside the gene matches: 14. Germline V lookup: CDR1 DFQATT, CDR2 SNEGSKA (reference sequence). This CDR3 has 14 residues. Combining a sample-barcoded 5' primer with a J-beta primer mix, a second PCR ran for about 7 to 11 cycles. Every sample gave at least 2.5 million paired-end reads containing CDR3. Via MiXCR, TCRdb re-called the 5' RACE reads, giving one row per CDR3 protein. The sample includes about 1.1 million distinct CDR3 sequences, around two fifths of them seen just once. The genes are TRBV20-1 and TRBJ1-2; 7 bases fit TRBD1. The sample taken for sequencing was blood. This TCR was sampled from a young man in good health. CDR3 sequence reads: CSVFSRQGSNGYTF. The DNA of the CDR3 is TGCAGTGTGTTCTCCCGACAGGGATCTAATGGCTACACCTTC.